These T cell receptor beta chains were read from a single sample in a study of shared clonotypes between healthy human individuals. The method was immunoSEQ multiplex PCR; TCRdb's version includes in-frame clones alone and lacks a portion of them. Found here are approximately 620,000 clones, more than 95% of them singletons; the top ten hold around 0.06%. The sample was naive CD4+ T cells sorted from blood. The origin of the receptors is a woman younger than 45 in good health. The CDR3 runs from the conserved cysteine through the conserved F or W. Fields, in order: D gene, V gene, J gene, clone size, CDR3 protein, CDR3 DNA. A D gene is named only where the DNA matches it firmly. Clone sizes are given selectively: once, few, many, or a class where the clone is expanded.

TRBD2	TRBV6-5	TRBJ2-2	NA	CASSSGLNTGELFF	TGTGCCAGCAGCTCGGGACTAAACACCGGGGAGCTGTTTTTT
NA	TRBV18	TRBJ2-2	NA	CASSPGEDAGELFF	TGTGCCAGCTCCCCAGGGGAAGACGCCGGGGAGCTGTTTTTT
NA	TRBV4-1	TRBJ2-6	NA	CASSQVGHSRSGANVLTF	TGCGCCAGCAGCCAAGTTGGGCACAGCCGCTCTGGGGCCAACGTCCTGACTTTC
NA	TRBV2	TRBJ1-5	NA	CASRRTEGQPQHF	TGTGCCAGCAGGAGGACAGAAGGTCAGCCCCAGCATTTT
TRBD1	TRBV7-2	TRBJ1-4	NA	CASSLVPGQGRSNEKLFF	TGTGCCAGCAGCTTAGTTCCGGGACAGGGGCGAAGTAATGAAAAACTGTTTTTT
TRBD2	TRBV2	TRBJ2-5	NA	CASTERSGGVETQYF	TGTGCCAGCACCGAAAGATCGGGGGGAGTGGAGACCCAGTACTTC
NA	TRBV27	TRBJ2-7	NA	CASSSWKVGNEQYF	TGTGCCAGCAGCTCCTGGAAGGTGGGCAACGAGCAGTACTTC
NA	TRBV19	TRBJ1-2	NA	CASSIIGESYGYTF	TGTGCCAGTAGTATAATCGGGGAATCCTATGGCTACACCTTC
NA	TRBV5-1	TRBJ2-7	once	CASSLGLISYEQYF	TGCGCCAGCAGCTTGGGACTCATCTCCTACGAGCAGTACTTC
TRBD2	TRBV2	TRBJ2-7	NA	CASRPGTSGYEQYF	TGTGCCAGCAGACCCGGGACTAGCGGCTACGAGCAGTACTTC
TRBD1	TRBV18	TRBJ1-2	NA	CASSPPTGEVYGYTF	TGTGCCAGCTCACCACCGACAGGGGAGGTCTATGGCTACACCTTC
NA	TRBV4-2	TRBJ2-5	NA	CASSLRSGAGLSVQYF	TGTGCCAGCAGCCTGAGATCTGGGGCCGGATTGAGTGTCCAGTACTTC
NA	TRBV28	TRBJ2-5	once	CASSPWKGETQYF	TGTGCCAGCAGCCCTTGGAAGGGAGAGACCCAGTACTTC
NA	TRBV11-1	TRBJ2-7	NA	CASSSGRTSYEQYF	TGTGCCAGCAGCTCGGGACGAACCTCCTACGAGCAGTACTTC
NA	TRBV9	TRBJ2-5	NA	CASSVGGTAETQYF	TGTGCCAGCAGCGTAGGTGGAACCGCAGAGACCCAGTACTTC
NA	TRBV2	TRBJ1-5	few	CASSHYVSDNQPQHF	TGTGCCAGCAGTCATTACGTGTCGGACAATCAGCCCCAGCATTTT
TRBD2	TRBV18	TRBJ2-1	NA	CASSSRQGTSGILKAYNEQFF	TGTGCCAGCTCTTCGAGACAGGGGACTAGCGGGATTCTCAAGGCCTACAATGAGCAGTTCTTC
TRBD2	TRBV14	TRBJ2-7	NA	CASSWTSGYEQYF	TGTGCCAGCAGCTGGACTAGCGGCTACGAGCAGTACTTC
NA	TRBV28	TRBJ1-5	NA	CASNTEGLGHQPQHF	TGTGCCAGCAATACCGAGGGGTTGGGTCATCAGCCCCAGCATTTT
NA	TRBV18	TRBJ2-7	NA	CASSPPGGTGEQYF	TGTGCCAGCTCACCACCTGGCGGGACTGGGGAGCAGTACTTC
NA	TRBV28	TRBJ2-6	NA	CASSQGPGANVLTF	TGTGCCAGCAGTCAGGGTCCCGGGGCCAACGTCCTGACTTTC
TRBD1	TRBV18	TRBJ1-5	NA	CASSPSGQQPQHF	TGTGCCAGCTCACCATCGGGACAGCAGCCCCAGCATTTT
NA	TRBV28	TRBJ2-5	once	CASSGGTDWYF	TGTGCCAGCAGTGGGGGGACAGATTGGTACTTC
TRBD1	TRBV28	TRBJ1-2	few	CASSLTGHYGYTF	TGTGCCAGCAGTTTGACAGGGCACTATGGCTACACCTTC
NA	TRBV28	TRBJ2-5	NA	CASSLSGLGQETQYF	TGTGCCAGCAGTTTAAGCGGGTTAGGGCAAGAGACCCAGTACTTC
TRBD2	TRBV18	TRBJ2-3	NA	CASSPFLSTEREDTQYF	TGTGCCAGCTCCCCCTTCCTGTCGACGGAGCGGGAAGATACGCAGTATTTT
NA	TRBV6-6	TRBJ2-2	NA	CASSYEGTANTGELFF	TGTGCCAGCAGTTACGAGGGGACGGCGAACACCGGGGAGCTGTTTTTT